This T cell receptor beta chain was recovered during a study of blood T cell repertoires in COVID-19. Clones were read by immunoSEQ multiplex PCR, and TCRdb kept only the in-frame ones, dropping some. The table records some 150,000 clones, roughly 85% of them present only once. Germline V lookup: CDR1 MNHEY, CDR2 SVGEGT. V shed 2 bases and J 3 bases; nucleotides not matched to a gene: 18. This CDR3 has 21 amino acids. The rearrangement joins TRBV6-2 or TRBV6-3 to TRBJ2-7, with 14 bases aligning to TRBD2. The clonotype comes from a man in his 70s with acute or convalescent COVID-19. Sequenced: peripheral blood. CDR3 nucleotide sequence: TGTGCCAGCAGTTACCCCCCAATGACAGGACTAGCGGGAGGAACCTACTACGAGCAGTACTTC. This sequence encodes CASSYPPMTGLAGGTYYEQYF.